These 5 T cell receptor beta chains came from one sample sequenced in a study of blood T cell repertoires in COVID-19. The assay was immunoSEQ multiplex PCR, and TCRdb's table has in-frame clones only and misses some. The profile shows approximately 250,000 clones, 70% to 90% of them singletons. The sequencing sample was made of PBMCs or T cells enriched from blood (not recorded which). The receptors come from a woman between 35 and 50 years old with acute COVID-19.

This chain connects TRBV18 to TRBJ2-5; D is perhaps TRBD2 (6 bases). Trimming took off 1 base at V and 5 bases at J, with 14 bases between the two ends. The germline V gene encodes CDR1 KGHSH and CDR2 LQKENI. The length of the CDR3 is 15 residues. CDR3: CASSPRGLHVETQYF. Here the CDR3 DNA reads TGTGCCAGCTCACCACGGGGACTCCACGTCGAGACCCAGTACTTC.

This chain uses TRBV6-5 with TRBJ2-3; possible D gene TRBD2, 6 bases. The CDR3 runs to 15 residues. V lost 7 bases and J 2 bases, leaving 16 bases between the germline ends. CDR1 MNHEY and CDR2 SVGAGI come from the germline V gene. The CDR3 coding sequence is TGTGCCAGCACCTCCTCTGGGACTCCCACAGATACGCAGTATTTT. It is translated as CASTSSGTPTDTQYF.

The V and J genes are TRBV7-3 and TRBJ2-3, with D possibly matching TRBD1 (5 bases). V lost 2 bases and J lost 5, with 8 bases in between. The CDR3 spans 13 residues. Germline loops: CDR1 SGHTA, CDR2 FQGTGA. The DNA for the CDR3 is TGTGCCAGCAGCTTATCAGGGATAGATACGCAGTATTTT. It specifies CASSLSGIDTQYF.

This clone has only one observation. This chain uses TRBV4-2 with TRBJ2-3; 7 bases align to TRBD2. V lost 3 bases and J lost 4; bases outside the gene matches: 4. In germline, CDR1 is LGHNA, CDR2 YNFKEQ. This CDR3 region has 14 residues. This chain's CDR3 is CASSHRLAPDTQYF. The CDR3 DNA is TGTGCCAGCAGCCACCGACTAGCCCCAGATACGCAGTATTTT.

This rearrangement joins TRBV11-3 to TRBJ2-5; 13 bases are shared with TRBD2. CDR1 SGHNT and CDR2 YENEEA come from the germline V gene. The CDR3 has 14 amino acids. V lost 5 bases, J lost 7 bases, and 4 bases stayed unmatched. This CDR3 is CASSRTSGSVTQYF. DNA of the CDR3: TGTGCCAGCAGCCGGACTAGCGGGAGTGTGACCCAGTACTTC.